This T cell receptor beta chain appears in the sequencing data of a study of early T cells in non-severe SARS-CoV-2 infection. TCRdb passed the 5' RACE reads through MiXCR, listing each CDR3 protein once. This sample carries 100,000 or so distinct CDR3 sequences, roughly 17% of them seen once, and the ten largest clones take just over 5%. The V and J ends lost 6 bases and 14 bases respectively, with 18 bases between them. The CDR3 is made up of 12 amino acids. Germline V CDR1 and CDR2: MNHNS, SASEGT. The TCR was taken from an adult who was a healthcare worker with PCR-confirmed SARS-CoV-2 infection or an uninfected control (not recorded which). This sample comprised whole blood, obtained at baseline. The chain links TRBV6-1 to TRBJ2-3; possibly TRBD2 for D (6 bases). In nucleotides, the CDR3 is TGTGCCAGCAGCTCGGGGCTACCCGGGGGGTATTTT. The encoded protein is CASSSGLPGGYF.